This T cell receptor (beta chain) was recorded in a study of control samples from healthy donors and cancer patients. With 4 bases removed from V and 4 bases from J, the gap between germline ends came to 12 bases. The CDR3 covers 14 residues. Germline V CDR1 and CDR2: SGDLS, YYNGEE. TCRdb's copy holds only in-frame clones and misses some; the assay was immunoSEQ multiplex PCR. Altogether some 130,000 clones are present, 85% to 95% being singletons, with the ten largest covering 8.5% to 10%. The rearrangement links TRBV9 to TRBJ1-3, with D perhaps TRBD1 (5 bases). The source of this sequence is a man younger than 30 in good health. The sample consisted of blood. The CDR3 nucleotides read TGTGCCAGCAGCCCGGGGGGACCCGGAAACACCATATATTTT. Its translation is CASSPGGPGNTIYF.